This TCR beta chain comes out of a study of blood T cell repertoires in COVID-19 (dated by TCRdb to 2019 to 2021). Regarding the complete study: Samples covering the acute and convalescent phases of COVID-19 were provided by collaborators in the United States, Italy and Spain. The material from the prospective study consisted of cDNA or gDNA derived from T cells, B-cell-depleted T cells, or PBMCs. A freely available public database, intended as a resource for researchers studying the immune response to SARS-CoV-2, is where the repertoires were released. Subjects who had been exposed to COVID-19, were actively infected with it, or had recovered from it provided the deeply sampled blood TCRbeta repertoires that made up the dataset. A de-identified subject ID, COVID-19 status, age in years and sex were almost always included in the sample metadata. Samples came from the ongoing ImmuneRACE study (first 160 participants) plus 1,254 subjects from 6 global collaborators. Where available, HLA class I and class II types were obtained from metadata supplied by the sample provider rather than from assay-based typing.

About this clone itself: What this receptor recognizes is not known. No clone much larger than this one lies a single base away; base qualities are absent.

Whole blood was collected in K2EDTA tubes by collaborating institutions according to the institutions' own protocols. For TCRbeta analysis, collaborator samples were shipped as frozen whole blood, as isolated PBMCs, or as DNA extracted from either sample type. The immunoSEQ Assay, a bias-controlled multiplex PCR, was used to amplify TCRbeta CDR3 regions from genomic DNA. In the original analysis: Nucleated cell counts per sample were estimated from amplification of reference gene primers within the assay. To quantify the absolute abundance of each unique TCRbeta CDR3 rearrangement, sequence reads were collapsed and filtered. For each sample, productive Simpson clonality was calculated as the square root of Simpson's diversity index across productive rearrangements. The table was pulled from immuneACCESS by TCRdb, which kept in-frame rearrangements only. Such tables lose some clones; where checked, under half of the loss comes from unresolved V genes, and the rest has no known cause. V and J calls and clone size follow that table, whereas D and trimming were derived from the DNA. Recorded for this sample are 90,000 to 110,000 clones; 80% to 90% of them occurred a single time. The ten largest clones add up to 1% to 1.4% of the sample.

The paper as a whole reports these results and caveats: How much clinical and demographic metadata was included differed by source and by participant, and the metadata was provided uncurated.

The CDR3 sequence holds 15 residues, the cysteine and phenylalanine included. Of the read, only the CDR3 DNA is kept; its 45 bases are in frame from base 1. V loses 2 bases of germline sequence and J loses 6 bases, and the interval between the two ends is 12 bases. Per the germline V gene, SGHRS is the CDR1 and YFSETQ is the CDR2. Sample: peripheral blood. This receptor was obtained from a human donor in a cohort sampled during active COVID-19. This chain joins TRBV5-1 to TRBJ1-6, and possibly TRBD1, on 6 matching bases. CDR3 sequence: CASSFKDSLNSPLHF. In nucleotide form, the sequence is TGCGCCAGCAGCTTTAAGGACAGCCTTAATTCACCCCTCCACTTT.